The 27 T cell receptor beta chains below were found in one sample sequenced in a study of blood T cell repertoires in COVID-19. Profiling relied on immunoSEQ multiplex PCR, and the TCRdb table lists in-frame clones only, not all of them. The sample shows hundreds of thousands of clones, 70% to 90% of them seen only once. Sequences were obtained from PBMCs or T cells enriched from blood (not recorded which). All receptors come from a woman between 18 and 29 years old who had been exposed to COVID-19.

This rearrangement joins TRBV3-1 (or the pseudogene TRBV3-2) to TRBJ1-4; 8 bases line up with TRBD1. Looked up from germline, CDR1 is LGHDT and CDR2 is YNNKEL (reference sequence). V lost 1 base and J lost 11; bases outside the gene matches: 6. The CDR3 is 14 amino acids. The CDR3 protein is CASSQALTGEKLFF. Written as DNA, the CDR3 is TGTGCCAGCAGCCAAGCGCTGACAGGGGAGAAACTGTTTTTT.

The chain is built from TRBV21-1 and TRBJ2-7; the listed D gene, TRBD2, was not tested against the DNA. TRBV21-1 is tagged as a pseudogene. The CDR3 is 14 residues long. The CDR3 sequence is CASSRLRIFYEQYF. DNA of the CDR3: TGTGCCAGCAGCAGACTGCGGATTTTCTACGAGCAGTACTTC.

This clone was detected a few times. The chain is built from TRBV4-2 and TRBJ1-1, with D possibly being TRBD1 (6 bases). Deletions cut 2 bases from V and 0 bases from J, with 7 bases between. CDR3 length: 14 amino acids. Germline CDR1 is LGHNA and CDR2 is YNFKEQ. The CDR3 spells CASSQQGMNTEAFF. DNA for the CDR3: TGTGCCAGCAGCCAACAGGGGATGAACACTGAAGCTTTCTTT.

This CDR3 is CASSLMRYSGNTIYF. The CDR3 DNA follows: TGTGCCAGCAGCTTAATGAGATACTCTGGAAACACCATATATTTT. V usage is TRBV7-9 and J usage is TRBJ1-3, with unresolved D. V was pared by 2 bases and J by 0 bases, with 8 bases between. The CDR3 is 15 residues long. Germline V gives CDR1 SEHNR, CDR2 FQNEAQ (reference sequence).

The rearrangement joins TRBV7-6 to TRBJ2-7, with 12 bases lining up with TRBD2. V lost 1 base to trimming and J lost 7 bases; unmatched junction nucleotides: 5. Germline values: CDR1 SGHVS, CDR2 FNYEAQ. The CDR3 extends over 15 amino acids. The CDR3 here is CASSLVLAGGSEQYF. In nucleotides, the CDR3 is TGTGCCAGCAGCTTAGTGCTAGCGGGAGGGAGTGAGCAGTACTTC.

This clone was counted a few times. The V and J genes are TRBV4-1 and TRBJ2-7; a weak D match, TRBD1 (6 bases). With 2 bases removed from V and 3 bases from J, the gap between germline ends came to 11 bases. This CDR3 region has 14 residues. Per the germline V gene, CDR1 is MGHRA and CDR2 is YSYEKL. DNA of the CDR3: TGCGCCAGCAGCCAAATTTCAGGGGTCTACGAGCAGTACTTC. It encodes CASSQISGVYEQYF.

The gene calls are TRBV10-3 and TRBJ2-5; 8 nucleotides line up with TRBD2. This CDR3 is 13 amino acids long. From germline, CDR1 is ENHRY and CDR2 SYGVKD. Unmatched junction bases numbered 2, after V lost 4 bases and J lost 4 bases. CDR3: CAISGAGVETQYF. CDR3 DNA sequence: TGTGCCATCAGTGGAGCGGGAGTAGAGACCCAGTACTTC.

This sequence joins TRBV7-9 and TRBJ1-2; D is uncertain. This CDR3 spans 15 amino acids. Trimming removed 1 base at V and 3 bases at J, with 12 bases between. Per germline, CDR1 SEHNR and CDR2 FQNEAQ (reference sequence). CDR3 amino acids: CASSLGPGMDYGYTF. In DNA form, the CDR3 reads TGTGCCAGCAGCTTAGGTCCGGGGATGGACTATGGCTACACCTTC.

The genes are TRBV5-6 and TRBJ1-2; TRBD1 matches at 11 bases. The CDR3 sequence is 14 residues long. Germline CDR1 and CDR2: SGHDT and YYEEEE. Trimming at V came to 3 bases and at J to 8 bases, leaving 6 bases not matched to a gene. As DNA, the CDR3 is TGTGCCAGCAGCTGGGACAGGGGGACGTTGGGCTACACCTTC. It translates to CASSWDRGTLGYTF.

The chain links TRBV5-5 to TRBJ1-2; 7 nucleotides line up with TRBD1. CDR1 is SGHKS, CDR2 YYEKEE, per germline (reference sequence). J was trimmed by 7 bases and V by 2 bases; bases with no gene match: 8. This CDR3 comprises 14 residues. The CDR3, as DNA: TGTGCCAGCAGCTTCGGACAGGTTCCAGCTGGCTACACCTTC. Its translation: CASSFGQVPAGYTF.

The CDR3: CASSSSGTGNSPLHF. CDR3 DNA: TGTGCCAGCAGCTCATCCGGGACAGGGAATTCACCCCTCCACTTT. The chain carries TRBV3-1 (or the pseudogene TRBV3-2) and TRBJ1-6; the match to TRBD1 covers 9 bases. The J segment lost 7 bases and the V segment lost 5 bases, leaving 6 bases of the junction unmatched. This CDR3 is 15 amino acids long. The germline CDR1 and CDR2 sequences are LGHDT and YNNKEL (reference sequence).

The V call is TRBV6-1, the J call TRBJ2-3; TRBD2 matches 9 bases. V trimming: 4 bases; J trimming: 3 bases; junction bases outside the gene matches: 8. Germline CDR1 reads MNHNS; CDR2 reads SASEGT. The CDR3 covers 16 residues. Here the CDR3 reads CASSALSGGRTDTQYF. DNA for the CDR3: TGTGCCAGCAGTGCTCTCAGCGGGGGGAGAACAGATACGCAGTATTTT.

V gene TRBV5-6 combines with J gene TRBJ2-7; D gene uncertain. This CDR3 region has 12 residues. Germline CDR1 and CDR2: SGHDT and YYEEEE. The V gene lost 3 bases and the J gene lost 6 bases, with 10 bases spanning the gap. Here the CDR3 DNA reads TGTGCCAGCAGCTCGGGTGCGCGCGAGCAGTACTTC. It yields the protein CASSSGAREQYF.

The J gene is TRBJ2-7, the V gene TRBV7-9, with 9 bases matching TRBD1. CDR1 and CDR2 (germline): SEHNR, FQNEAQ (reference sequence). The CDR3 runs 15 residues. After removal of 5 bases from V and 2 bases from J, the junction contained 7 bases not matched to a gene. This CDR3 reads CASSQGQGGTYEQYF. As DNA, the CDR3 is TGTGCCAGCAGCCAGGGACAGGGTGGAACCTACGAGCAGTACTTC.

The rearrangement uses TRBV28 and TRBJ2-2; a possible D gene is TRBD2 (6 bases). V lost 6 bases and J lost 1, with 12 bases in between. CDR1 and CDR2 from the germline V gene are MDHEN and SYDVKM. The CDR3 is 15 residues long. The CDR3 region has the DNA TGTGCCAGCAGCGGGCCGGGACTGAACACCGGGGAGCTGTTTTTT. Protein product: CASSGPGLNTGELFF.

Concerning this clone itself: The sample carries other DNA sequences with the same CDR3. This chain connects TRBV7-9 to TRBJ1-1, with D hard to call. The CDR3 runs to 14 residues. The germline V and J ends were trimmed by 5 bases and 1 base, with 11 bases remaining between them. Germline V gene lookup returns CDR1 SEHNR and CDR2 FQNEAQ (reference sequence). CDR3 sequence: CASSLLGGNTEAFF. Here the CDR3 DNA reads TGTGCCAGCAGCCTCCTAGGTGGGAACACTGAAGCTTTCTTT.

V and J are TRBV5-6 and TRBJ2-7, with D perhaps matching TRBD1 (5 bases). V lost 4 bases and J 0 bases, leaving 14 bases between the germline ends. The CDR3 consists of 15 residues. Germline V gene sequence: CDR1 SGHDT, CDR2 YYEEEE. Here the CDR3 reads CASSPLTTASYEQYF. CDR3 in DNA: TGTGCCAGCAGCCCGTTAACGACAGCCTCCTACGAGCAGTACTTC.

The CDR3: CASSKIQGTGEQFF. The CDR3 DNA follows: TGTGCCAGCAGCAAAATCCAGGGCACAGGTGAGCAGTTCTTC. The chain recombines TRBV7-2 with TRBJ2-1; weak D call: TRBD1 (5 bases). The ends were cut back, 5 bases at V and 9 bases at J, with 17 bases in the middle. This CDR3 contains 14 residues. CDR1 is SGHTA, CDR2 FQGNSA, per germline.

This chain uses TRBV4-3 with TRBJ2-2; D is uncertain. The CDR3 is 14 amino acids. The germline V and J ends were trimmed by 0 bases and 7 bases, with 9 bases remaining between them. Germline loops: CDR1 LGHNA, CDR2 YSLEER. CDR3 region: CASSQDRGGGELFF. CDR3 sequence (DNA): TGCGCCAGCAGCCAAGATCGTGGCGGCGGGGAGCTGTTTTTT.

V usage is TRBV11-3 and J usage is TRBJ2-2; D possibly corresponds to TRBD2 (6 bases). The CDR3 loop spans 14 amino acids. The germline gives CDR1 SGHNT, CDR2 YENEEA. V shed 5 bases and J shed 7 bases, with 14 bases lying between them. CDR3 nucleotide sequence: TGTGCCAGCAGCCGGGGGACCTCAGACGGGGAGCTGTTTTTT. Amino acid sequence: CASSRGTSDGELFF.

DNA for the CDR3: TGCGCCAGCACCGAGGGGGCAGGGTTCACTGAAGCTTTCTTT. This codes for CASTEGAGFTEAFF. The chain links TRBV10-2 to TRBJ1-1; 7 bases line up with TRBD1. J lost 4 bases, V lost 7 bases, and 9 bases had no gene match. The CDR3 is 14 amino acids. Germline CDR1 is WSHSY and CDR2 is SAAADI.

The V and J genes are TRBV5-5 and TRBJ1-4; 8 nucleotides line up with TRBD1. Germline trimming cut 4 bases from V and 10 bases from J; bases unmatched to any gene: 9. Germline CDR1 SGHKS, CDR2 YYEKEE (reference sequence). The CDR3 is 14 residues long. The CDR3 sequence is CASSQTGENRKLFF. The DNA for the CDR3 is TGTGCCAGCAGCCAGACAGGGGAGAATCGAAAACTGTTTTTT.

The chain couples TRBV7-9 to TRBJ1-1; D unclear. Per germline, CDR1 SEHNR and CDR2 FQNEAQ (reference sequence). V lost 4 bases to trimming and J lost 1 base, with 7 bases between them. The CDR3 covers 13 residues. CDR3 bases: TGTGCCAGCAGCTCGGTCCAGAACACTGAAGCTTTCTTT. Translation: CASSSVQNTEAFF. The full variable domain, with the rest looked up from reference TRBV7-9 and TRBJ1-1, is DTGVSQNPRHKITKRGQNVTFRCDPISEHNRLYWYRQTLGQGPEFLTYFQNEAQLEKSRLLSDRFSAERPKGSFSTLEIQRTEQGDSAMYLCASSSVQNTEAFFGQGTRLTVV.

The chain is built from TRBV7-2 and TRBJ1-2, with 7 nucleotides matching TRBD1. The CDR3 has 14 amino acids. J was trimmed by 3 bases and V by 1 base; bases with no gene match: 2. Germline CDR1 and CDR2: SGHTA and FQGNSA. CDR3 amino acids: CASSLEGAYYGYTF. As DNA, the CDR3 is TGTGCCAGCAGCTTAGAGGGGGCTTACTATGGCTACACCTTC.

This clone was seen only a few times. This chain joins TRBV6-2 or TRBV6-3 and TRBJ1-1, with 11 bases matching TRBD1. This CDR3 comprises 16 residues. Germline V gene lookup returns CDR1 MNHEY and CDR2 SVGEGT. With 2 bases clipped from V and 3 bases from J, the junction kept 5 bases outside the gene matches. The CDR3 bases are TGTGCCAGCAGTTACGACCCGGGACAGGGGGACACTGAAGCTTTCTTT. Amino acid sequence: CASSYDPGQGDTEAFF.

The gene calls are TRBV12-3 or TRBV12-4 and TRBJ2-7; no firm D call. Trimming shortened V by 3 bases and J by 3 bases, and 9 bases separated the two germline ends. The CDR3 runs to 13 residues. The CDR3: CASSFSQHYEQYF. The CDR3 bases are TGTGCCAGCAGTTTTAGCCAGCACTACGAGCAGTACTTC.

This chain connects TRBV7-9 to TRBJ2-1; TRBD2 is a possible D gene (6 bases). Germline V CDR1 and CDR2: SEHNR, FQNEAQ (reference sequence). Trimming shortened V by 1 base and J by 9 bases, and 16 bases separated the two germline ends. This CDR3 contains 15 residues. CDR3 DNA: TGTGCCAGCAGCTTAGGGGCAGGGAGGCTTGGTGAGCAGTTCTTC. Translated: CASSLGAGRLGEQFF.